One sample yielded the 27 T cell receptor beta chains listed below, sequenced in a study of blood T cell repertoires in COVID-19. Profiling relied on immunoSEQ multiplex PCR, and the TCRdb table lists in-frame clones only, not all of them. The table records roughly 170,000 clones, 70% to 90% of them present only once. The sample taken for sequencing was peripheral blood. These receptors originate from a man between 70 and 80 years old with active or convalescent COVID-19.

The gene calls are TRBV6-6 and TRBJ1-4; TRBD1 might be the D (5 bases). The CDR3 totals 15 residues. The V gene's germline CDR1 is MNHNY and CDR2 SVGAGI (reference sequence). Trimming left V 2 bases short and J 3 bases short, with 10 bases between. The CDR3 loop is CASSYGQGPNEKLFF. The DNA for the CDR3 is TGTGCCAGCAGTTACGGGCAGGGCCCTAATGAAAAACTGTTTTTT.

The CDR3 DNA follows: TGTGCCAGCAGCCATGTTTATATGAGTGAAAAACTGTTTTTT. The encoded protein is CASSHVYMSEKLFF. The chain recombines TRBV14 with TRBJ1-4; no firm D call. Germline CDR1 and CDR2: SGHDN and FVKESK. The CDR3 covers 14 residues. V lost 3 bases and J 7 bases, leaving 12 bases between the germline ends.

The chain has TRBV6-5 and TRBJ1-5; TRBD1 matches at 8 bases. Looked up from germline, CDR1 is MNHEY and CDR2 is SVGAGI. The CDR3 spans 14 residues. Trimming took 7 bases from V and 4 from J; bases not matched to a gene: 6. CDR3 coding DNA: TGTGCCAGCATACGGCAGGGGGCTAATCAGCCCCAGCATTTT. Amino acids: CASIRQGANQPQHF.

The CDR3 region is CASSVLQGLGTEAFF. CDR3 nucleotides: TGTGCCAGCAGCGTGTTACAGGGATTAGGAACTGAAGCTTTCTTT. The gene calls are TRBV5-8 and TRBJ1-1; a possible D gene is TRBD1 (6 bases). The CDR3 totals 15 residues. Trimming took 4 bases from V and 5 from J, leaving 18 bases between them. Germline assignment: CDR1 SGHTS and CDR2 YDEGEE.

This rearrangement joins TRBV5-1 to TRBJ1-2, with TRBD1 matching 11 bases. Losses at the gene ends were 1 base for V and 2 bases for J; bases not matched to a gene: 19. CDR3 length equals 21 residues. Germline values: CDR1 SGHRS, CDR2 YFSETQ. The CDR3 coding sequence is TGCGCCAGCAGCTTGAGGACAGGACCATTGTGGGGACAGGGGGTGAACTATGGCTACACCTTC. It yields the protein CASSLRTGPLWGQGVNYGYTF.

V is TRBV6-5 and J is TRBJ1-1; 7 bases are shared with TRBD1. Germline CDR1 and CDR2: MNHEY and SVGAGI. The CDR3 covers 14 residues. Losses at the gene ends were 5 bases for V and 0 bases for J; bases not matched to a gene: 3. DNA of the CDR3: TGTGCCAGCAGTAGGACAGGCATGAACACTGAAGCTTTCTTT. Its translation is CASSRTGMNTEAFF.

In this sample, this clone turned up a few times. The chain employs TRBV7-9 and TRBJ1-6; a weak D match, TRBD1 (5 bases). V was clipped by 5 bases and J by 0 bases, with 14 bases between them. CDR3 size: 17 residues. Germline assignment: CDR1 SEHNR and CDR2 FQNEAQ (reference sequence). CDR3 coding DNA: TGTGCCAGCAGCCCCGGGGGAGATCTCTCCTATAATTCACCCCTCCACTTT. Protein: CASSPGGDLSYNSPLHF.

With regard to this clone: Its ends do not fully match the called genes, so a read error is possible. The chain uses TRBV28 and TRBJ2-1, with TRBD2 identical over 7 bases. This CDR3 is built from 14 residues. The germline gives CDR1 MDHEN, CDR2 SYDVKM. In DNA form, the CDR3 reads TGTGCCAGCAGTCCGGGACTACCATTCAATGAGCAGCTCTTC. This encodes CASSPGLPFNEQLF.

CDR3 coding DNA: TGTGCCATCAGTGACCCCCGGGGGGGCTCGAACACCGGGGAGCTGTTTTTT. It translates to CAISDPRGGSNTGELFF. The genes are TRBV10-3 and TRBJ2-2, with 8 bases that match TRBD2. J lost 0 bases, V lost 3 bases, and 6 bases had no gene match. The germline gives CDR1 ENHRY, CDR2 SYGVKD. The CDR3 has 17 amino acids.

The chain recombines TRBV7-2 with TRBJ1-1; D unclear. Trimming removed 2 bases from V and 1 base from J, with 8 bases in between. The length of the CDR3 is 14 residues. CDR1 is SGHTA, CDR2 FQGNSA, per germline. In nucleotides, the CDR3 is TGTGCCAGCAGCTTATGGGCAGCGAACACTGAAGCTTTCTTT. Protein product: CASSLWAANTEAFF.

Notes on this clone: An end of the junction differs from the germline gene, which may be a read error. The DNA for the CDR3 is TGTGCCAGCACCGTAGAACGGGGGGGCATTTGGCCCCAGCATTTT. This codes for CASTVERGGIWPQHF. The chain carries TRBV9 and TRBJ1-5, with a tentative D call TRBD1 (6 bases). Germline CDR1 is SGDLS and CDR2 is YYNGEE. The length of the CDR3 is 15 residues.

The rearrangement uses TRBV12-3 or TRBV12-4 and TRBJ2-2; D unresolved. The germline V and J ends were trimmed by 3 bases and 8 bases, with 7 bases remaining between them. The CDR3 has 12 residues. CDR3 in DNA: TGTGCCAGCAGTTTGGGCTTGGGGGAGCTGTTTTTT. Translating it yields CASSLGLGELFF.

V usage is TRBV15 and J usage is TRBJ2-7; 9 positions agree with TRBD1. Germline loops: CDR1 LNHNV, CDR2 YYDKDF (reference sequence). This CDR3 spans 16 amino acids. V lost 3 bases, J lost 0 bases, and 6 bases stayed unmatched. The CDR3 sequence: CATSRGTGKSSYEQYF. The CDR3, as DNA: TGTGCCACCAGCAGGGGGACAGGGAAGAGCTCCTACGAGCAGTACTTC.

The gene calls are TRBV9 and TRBJ1-2, with 7 positions matching TRBD1. After removal of 2 bases from V and 4 bases from J, the junction contained 5 bases not matched to a gene. The CDR3 runs to 14 residues. Germline V gene data show CDR1 as SGDLS and CDR2 as YYNGEE. The CDR3 is CASSVGGQIYGYTF. CDR3 in DNA: TGTGCCAGCAGCGTGGGGGGACAGATCTATGGCTACACCTTC.

The chain joins TRBV14 to TRBJ1-2, with 9 positions matching TRBD1. The V gene's germline CDR1 is SGHDN and CDR2 FVKESK. The ends lost 1 base at V and 1 base at J; junction bases unmatched: 10. This CDR3 has 18 amino acids. CDR3: CASSQGVLGQGDNYGYTF. The DNA for the CDR3 is TGTGCCAGCAGCCAAGGGGTCTTGGGACAGGGAGATAACTATGGCTACACCTTC. Supplemented by reference TRBV14 and TRBJ1-2, the full variable domain reads EAGVTQFPSHSVIEKGQTVTLRCDPISGHDNLYWYRRVMGKEIKFLLHFVKESKQDESGMPNNRFLAERTGGTYSTLKVQPAELEDSGVYFCASSQGVLGQGDNYGYTFGSGTRLTVV.

This clone appeared once. CDR3 in amino acids: CASSYGGLGTLNEQFF. Here the CDR3 DNA reads TGTGCCAGCAGTTACGGCGGGCTAGGAACCCTAAATGAGCAGTTCTTC. The rearrangement uses TRBV6-2 or TRBV6-3 and TRBJ2-1, with D maybe TRBD2 (5 bases). CDR1 and CDR2 (germline): MNHEY, SVGEGT. The CDR3 has 16 amino acids. Trimming removed 2 bases from V and 7 bases from J, with 18 bases in between.

The chain couples TRBV18 to TRBJ1-2; D remains ambiguous. Trimming left V 3 bases short and J 0 bases short, with 8 bases between. Looked up from germline, CDR1 is KGHSH and CDR2 is LQKENI. This CDR3 has 14 amino acids. CDR3 sequence: CASSPGLSNYGYTF. The CDR3 DNA sequence: TGTGCCAGCTCACCGGGCCTTTCTAACTATGGCTACACCTTC.

This clone was seen a single time. The chain joins TRBV6-5 to TRBJ2-2; weak D call: TRBD1 (6 bases). The germline gives CDR1 MNHEY, CDR2 SVGAGI. V was clipped by 7 bases and J by 5 bases, with 11 bases between them. This CDR3 spans 13 amino acids. CDR3 protein: CASMGARTGELFF. In DNA form, the CDR3 reads TGTGCCAGCATGGGGGCGCGGACCGGGGAGCTGTTTTTT.

This chain connects TRBV13 to TRBJ1-2; 11 positions agree with TRBD1. V gave up 5 bases and J gave up 0 bases; unmatched junction bases: 8. The CDR3 runs 17 residues. Germline V gene data show CDR1 as PRHDT and CDR2 as FYEKMQ (reference sequence). Here the CDR3 reads CASSPARTGGSNYGYTF. CDR3 nucleotides: TGTGCCAGCAGCCCCGCTCGGACAGGGGGCTCTAACTATGGCTACACCTTC.

This chain joins TRBV7-8 and TRBJ1-2; 9 bases match TRBD1. The CDR3 is made up of 13 amino acids. Trimming took 4 bases from V and 8 from J; bases not matched to a gene: 5. The germline gives CDR1 SGHVS, CDR2 FQNEAQ. CDR3 amino acids: CASSWGQGYGYTF. The CDR3 DNA follows: TGTGCCAGCAGCTGGGGACAGGGATACGGCTACACCTTC.

The chain uses TRBV6-5 and TRBJ2-1; a possible D gene is TRBD2 (5 bases). The CDR3 has 15 amino acids. The V end lost 6 bases, the J end lost 6 bases, and 18 bases lay between the germline ends. Per the germline V gene, CDR1 is MNHEY and CDR2 is SVGAGI. CDR3 protein: CASRVVAGLLNEQFF. CDR3 DNA: TGTGCCAGCAGGGTTGTTGCGGGTCTGCTCAATGAGCAGTTCTTC.

The rearrangement uses TRBV28 and TRBJ1-1; D ambiguous. Germline V gene lookup returns CDR1 MDHEN and CDR2 SYDVKM. The germline V and J ends were trimmed by 5 bases and 0 bases, with 10 bases remaining between them. The CDR3 is 14 residues long. This chain's CDR3 is CASSPAGLNTEAFF. The CDR3 coding sequence is TGTGCCAGCAGTCCGGCGGGGTTGAACACTGAAGCTTTCTTT. Complete variable domain (other parts from reference TRBV28 and TRBJ1-1): DVKVTQSSRYLVKRTGEKVFLECVQDMDHENMFWYRQDPGLGLRLIYFSYDVKMKEKGDIPEGYSVSREKKERFSLILESASTNQTSMYLCASSPAGLNTEAFFGQGTRLTVV.

Ten or more counts support this clone. This chain joins TRBV6-2 or TRBV6-3 and TRBJ1-5; no reliable D call. V lost 5 bases and J lost 11, with 22 bases in between. CDR3 length: 15 residues. Germline CDR1 and CDR2: MNHEY and SVGEGT. The CDR3 coding sequence is TGTGCCAGCAGTCCCCGCCGGGAGCCCGCGGTAGCCCAGCATTTT. Translated: CASSPRREPAVAQHF.

The CDR3 reads CACRDRINQPQHF. CDR3 DNA sequence: TGTGCCTGTAGGGACAGGATTAATCAGCCCCAGCATTTT. The chain combines TRBV30 with TRBJ1-5, with 8 bases fitting TRBD1. This CDR3 region has 13 residues. Germline lookup yields CDR1 GTSNPN and CDR2 SVGIG (reference sequence). Losses at the gene ends were 6 bases for V and 4 bases for J; bases not matched to a gene: 5.

This chain connects TRBV27 to TRBJ1-1, with 8 bases fitting TRBD1. J lost 5 bases, V lost 9 bases, and 8 bases had no gene match. The CDR3 covers 13 residues. Germline CDR1 and CDR2: MNHEY and SMNVEV (reference sequence). CDR3 residues: CARLPGGRTEAFF. CDR3 nucleotide sequence: TGTGCCAGACTCCCAGGGGGCCGGACTGAAGCTTTCTTT.

The DNA of the CDR3 is TGTGCCAGTAGTACCGGGACAGGGGGTGGCGAGCAGTACTTC. It is translated as CASSTGTGGGEQYF. This rearrangement joins TRBV19 to TRBJ2-7, with TRBD1 identical over 11 bases. Germline loops: CDR1 LNHDA, CDR2 SQIVND (reference sequence). The ends lost 4 bases at V and 6 bases at J; junction bases unmatched: 5. The CDR3 consists of 14 residues. The full variable domain, in which reference TRBV19 and TRBJ2-7 provide the parts outside the CDR3, is DGGITQSPKYLFRKEGQNVTLSCEQNLNHDAMYWYRQDPGQGLRLIYYSQIVNDFQKGDIAEGYSVSREKKESFPLTVTSAQKNPTAFYLCASSTGTGGGEQYFGPGTRLTVT.

The V gene is TRBV18, the J gene TRBJ2-5, with D maybe TRBD2 (6 bases). V lost 0 bases to trimming and J lost 5 bases, with 13 bases between them. The CDR3 consists of 15 residues. CDR1 and CDR2 (germline): KGHSH, LQKENI. The CDR3 DNA sequence: TGTGCCAGCTCACCACCGGGACTCCTAAGGGAGACCCAGTACTTC. Its protein is CASSPPGLLRETQYF.